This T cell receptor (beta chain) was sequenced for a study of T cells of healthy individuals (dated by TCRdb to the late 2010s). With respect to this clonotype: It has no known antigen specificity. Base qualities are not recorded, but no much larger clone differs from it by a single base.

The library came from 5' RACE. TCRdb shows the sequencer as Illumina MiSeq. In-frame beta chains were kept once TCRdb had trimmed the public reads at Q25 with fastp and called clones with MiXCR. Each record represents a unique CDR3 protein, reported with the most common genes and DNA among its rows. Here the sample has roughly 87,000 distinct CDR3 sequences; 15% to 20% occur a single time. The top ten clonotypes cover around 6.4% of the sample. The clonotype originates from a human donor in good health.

The CDR3: CASSQPGQGPESGANVLTF. The nucleotide sequence reads as follows: TGCGCCAGCAGCCAACCGGGACAGGGTCCCGAATCTGGGGCCAACGTCCTGACTTTC. The V and J segments used are TRBV4-3 and TRBJ2-6, and 9 junctional nucleotides match TRBD1. Unmatched junction bases come to 9, with V trimmed by 2 bases and J by 1 base. The CDR3 goes from the cysteine to the phenylalanine over 19 residues. This entry keeps only the CDR3 DNA: 57 bases, framed from base 1. From the germline V gene, CDR1 is LGHNA and CDR2 is YSLEER.